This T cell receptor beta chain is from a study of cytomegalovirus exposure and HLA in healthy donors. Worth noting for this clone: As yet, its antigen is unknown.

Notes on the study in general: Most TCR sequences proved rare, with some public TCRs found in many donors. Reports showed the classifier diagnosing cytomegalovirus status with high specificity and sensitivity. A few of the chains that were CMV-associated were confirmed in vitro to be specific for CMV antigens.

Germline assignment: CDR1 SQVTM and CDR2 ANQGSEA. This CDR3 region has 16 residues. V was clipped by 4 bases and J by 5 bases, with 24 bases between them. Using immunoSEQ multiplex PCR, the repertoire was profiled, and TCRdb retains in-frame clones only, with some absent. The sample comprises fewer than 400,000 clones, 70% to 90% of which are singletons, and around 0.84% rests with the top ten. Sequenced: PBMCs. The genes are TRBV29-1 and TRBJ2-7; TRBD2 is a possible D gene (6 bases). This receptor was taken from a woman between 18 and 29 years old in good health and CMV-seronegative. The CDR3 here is CSVGGFGGLAADEQYF. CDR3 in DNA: TGCAGCGTTGGCGGCTTTGGGGGACTTGCCGCAGACGAGCAGTACTTC.